This entry describes one TCR beta chain. Its antigen is unidentified. The ends lost 5 bases at V and 0 bases at J; junction bases unmatched: 6. The CDR3 has 16 amino acids. CDR1 is SEHNR, CDR2 FQNEAQ, per germline (reference sequence). The data originate from a study of T cell repertoires in cytomegalovirus infection. Across the study: CMV epitopes used comprised recently identified HLA-C-restricted ones and well-studied HLA-B-restricted ones. CMV infection together with matching HLA type was indicated by public TCR beta signatures.

TCRdb reprocessed the reads with MiXCR, giving one entry per CDR3 protein. The data contain roughly 860,000 distinct CDR3 sequences, 32% of them singletons. The study's findings and limits: Cumulative frequency (of public TCR beta family members) identified carriers of CMV plus the relevant HLA.

The sequencing here drew on cultured CD8+ T cells from PBMCs, taken from culture after CMV antigen stimulation. V and J are TRBV7-9 and TRBJ2-1, with 8 bases aligning to TRBD1. The receptor's source is a human donor in good health (CMV status not recorded). Some clones in this sample may be carry-over from other donors' samples. The CDR3 here is CASSTTGGNSYNEQFF. Here the CDR3 DNA reads TGTGCCAGCAGCACTACAGGGGGTAACTCCTACAATGAGCAGTTCTTC.